The 14 T cell receptor beta chains in this list originate from one sample, sequenced in a study of blood T cell repertoires in COVID-19. Generated by immunoSEQ multiplex PCR, the TCRdb table keeps only in-frame clones and is missing some. This table has 180,000 or so clones, roughly 89% appearing once. Sample: PBMCs or T cells enriched from blood (not recorded which). These receptors were obtained from a woman between 40 and 55 years old with acute COVID-19.

The chain is built from TRBV4-3 and TRBJ2-1; TRBD2 matches 10 bases. CDR3 length equals 16 residues. Germline lookup yields CDR1 LGHNA and CDR2 YSLEER. The junction had 15 bases not matched to a gene; V was cut back by 3 bases and J by 13 bases. The CDR3: CASSQTDRVAGGVQFF. DNA for the CDR3: TGCGCCAGCAGCCAGACCGATAGGGTAGCGGGGGGAGTTCAGTTCTTC.

The rearrangement links TRBV10-2 to TRBJ2-6; D remains ambiguous. Trimming pared 3 bases from V and 0 bases from J, leaving 12 bases between. CDR1 is WSHSY and CDR2 is SAAADI in the germline V gene. CDR3 size: 17 residues. The CDR3 DNA sequence: TGCGCCAGCAGTGATGGAGCCCAAAGCTCTGGGGCCAACGTCCTGACTTTC. Translation: CASSDGAQSSGANVLTF.

This clone came up once. This same CDR3 is encoded by further DNA sequences in the sample. V usage is TRBV19 and J usage is TRBJ1-1; perhaps TRBD1 as D (5 bases). With 5 bases removed from V and 4 bases from J, the gap between germline ends came to 11 bases. Germline CDR1 and CDR2: LNHDA and SQIVND (reference sequence). The CDR3 covers 13 residues. This CDR3 reads CASSSQGSTEAFF. The CDR3 DNA follows: TGTGCCAGTAGTTCGCAGGGTTCCACTGAAGCTTTCTTT.

The genes are TRBV11-2 and TRBJ2-3, with 10 bases aligning to TRBD2. Germline CDR1 SGHAT, CDR2 FQNNGV. The junction had 2 bases not matched to a gene; V was cut back by 3 bases and J by 2 bases. This CDR3 has 15 amino acids. The CDR3 protein is CASSFSGRLTDTQYF. The CDR3 nucleotides read TGTGCCAGCAGCTTTAGCGGGAGGCTCACAGATACGCAGTATTTT.

V usage is TRBV6-5 and J usage is TRBJ2-7; D is perhaps TRBD1 (5 bases). Deletions cut 6 bases from V and 7 bases from J, with 13 bases between. The CDR3 is 12 amino acids. Germline CDR1 reads MNHEY; CDR2 reads SVGAGI. CDR3 bases: TGTGCCAGCAGCTTACGTAAGGGGGAGCAGTACTTC. Translated, it gives CASSLRKGEQYF.

V usage is TRBV10-1 and J usage is TRBJ2-3; weak D call: TRBD1 (6 bases). Germline assignment: CDR1 WNHNN and CDR2 SYGVQD (reference sequence). The CDR3 consists of 13 residues. V was pared by 4 bases and J by 6 bases, with 11 bases between. For the CDR3, the DNA is TGCGCCAGCAGTGTTACAGGGTCCGATACGCAGTATTTT. Translating gives CASSVTGSDTQYF.

This clone was seen once. J is TRBJ1-6 and V is TRBV28; D not certain. Trimming took 3 bases from V and 7 from J, leaving 10 bases between them. CDR1 MDHEN and CDR2 SYDVKM come from the germline V gene. The CDR3 contains 14 residues. CDR3 bases: TGTGCCAGCAGTTTTCGGGGAATGAATTCACCCCTCCACTTT. Amino acids: CASSFRGMNSPLHF.

The genes are TRBV4-2 and TRBJ2-7; D is possibly TRBD1 (5 bases). The CDR3 is 17 residues long. The V end was cut by 2 bases, the J end by 2 bases, with 19 bases between. Germline V CDR1 and CDR2: LGHNA, YNFKEQ. This CDR3 reads CASSQLHDRGYAYEQYF. The CDR3 DNA is TGTGCCAGCAGCCAACTCCACGACAGAGGATACGCCTACGAGCAGTACTTC.

The chain carries TRBV3-1 (or the pseudogene TRBV3-2) and TRBJ2-5, with 12 bases aligning to TRBD2. V was pared by 5 bases and J by 4 bases, with 8 bases of the junction left unmatched. The CDR3 totals 16 residues. The germline gives CDR1 LGHDT, CDR2 YNNKEL (reference sequence). The CDR3: CASSSRTSGVLETQYF. The CDR3 nucleotides read TGTGCCAGCAGCTCGAGGACTAGCGGGGTTCTAGAGACCCAGTACTTC.

This rearrangement joins TRBV12-3 or TRBV12-4 to TRBJ1-4; no definite D call. V dropped 2 bases and J dropped 13 bases, with 11 bases sitting between them. CDR3 length equals 12 residues. The CDR3 bases are TGTGCCAGCAGTTTATATGGGCTTGTACTGTTTTTT. It yields the protein CASSLYGLVLFF.

This clone was counted once. This chain links TRBV27 with TRBJ1-6; D is uncertain. The germline V gene has CDR1 MNHEY and CDR2 SMNVEV (reference sequence). V lost 3 bases and J 9 bases, leaving 3 bases between the germline ends. CDR3 length: 11 amino acids. CDR3: CASSFGSPLHF. CDR3 DNA: TGTGCCAGCAGTTTCGGTTCACCCCTCCACTTT.

The chain carries TRBV7-2 and TRBJ2-7; 8 bases are shared with TRBD2. V shed 5 bases, J shed 6 bases, and the junction held 9 bases outside the gene matches. The CDR3 runs 14 residues. Germline loops: CDR1 SGHTA, CDR2 FQGNSA. CDR3 DNA: TGTGCCAGCAGCCTCTTCGGACTAGCTGGCGAGCAGTACTTC. Its translation is CASSLFGLAGEQYF. The full variable domain, rest sourced from reference TRBV7-2 and TRBJ2-7, is GAGVSQSPSNKVTEKGKDVELRCDPISGHTALYWYRQSLGQGLEFLIYFQGNSAPDKSGLPSDRFSAERTGGSVSTLTIQRTQQEDSAVYLCASSLFGLAGEQYFGPGTRLTVT.

The rearrangement uses TRBV10-3 and TRBJ2-7, with 8 bases aligning to TRBD2. Trimming removed 3 bases from V and 2 bases from J; junction bases left unmatched: 0. The CDR3 covers 13 residues. Per the germline V gene, CDR1 is ENHRY and CDR2 is SYGVKD. CDR3 coding DNA: TGTGCCATCAGTGAAGCGGGGGCCTACGAGCAGTACTTC. Its protein product is CAISEAGAYEQYF.

The J gene is TRBJ1-6, the V gene TRBV5-5; 7 bases map to TRBD1. The CDR3 has 18 residues. The V gene's germline CDR1 is SGHKS and CDR2 YYEKEE (reference sequence). With 4 bases clipped from V and 6 bases from J, the junction kept 16 bases outside the gene matches. The CDR3 bases are TGTGCCAGCAGCCCTATCTTTTCCGGGACAGCAATTAATTCACCCCTCCACTTT. This codes for CASSPIFSGTAINSPLHF.